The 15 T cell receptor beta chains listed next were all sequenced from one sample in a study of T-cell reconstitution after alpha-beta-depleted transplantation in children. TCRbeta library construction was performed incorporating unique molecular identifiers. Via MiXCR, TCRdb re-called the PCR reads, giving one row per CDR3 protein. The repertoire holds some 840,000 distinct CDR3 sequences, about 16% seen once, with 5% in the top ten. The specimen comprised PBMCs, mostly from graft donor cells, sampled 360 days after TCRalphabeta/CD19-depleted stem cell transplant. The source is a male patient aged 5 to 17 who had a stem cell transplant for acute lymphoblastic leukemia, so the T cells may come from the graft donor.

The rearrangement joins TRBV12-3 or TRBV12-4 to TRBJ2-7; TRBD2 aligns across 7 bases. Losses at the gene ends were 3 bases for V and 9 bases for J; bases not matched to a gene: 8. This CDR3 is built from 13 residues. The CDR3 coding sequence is TGTGCCAGCAGTTTCCCACCCCCGGGGGGGCAGTACTTC. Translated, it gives CASSFPPPGGQYF.

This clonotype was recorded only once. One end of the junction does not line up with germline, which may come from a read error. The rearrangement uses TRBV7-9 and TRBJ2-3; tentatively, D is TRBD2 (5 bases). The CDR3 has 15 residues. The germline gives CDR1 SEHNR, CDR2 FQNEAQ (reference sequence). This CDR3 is CTSSLRRGSTDTQYF. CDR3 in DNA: TGTACCAGCAGCTTACGTCGCGGGAGCACAGATACGCAGTATTTT.

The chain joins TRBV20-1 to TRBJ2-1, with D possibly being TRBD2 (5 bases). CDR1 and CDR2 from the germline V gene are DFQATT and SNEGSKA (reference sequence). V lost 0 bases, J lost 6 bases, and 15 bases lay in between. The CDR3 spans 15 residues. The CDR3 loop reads CSARDLGGSVNEQFF. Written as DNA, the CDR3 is TGCAGTGCTAGAGACCTCGGCGGTAGCGTCAATGAGCAGTTCTTC.

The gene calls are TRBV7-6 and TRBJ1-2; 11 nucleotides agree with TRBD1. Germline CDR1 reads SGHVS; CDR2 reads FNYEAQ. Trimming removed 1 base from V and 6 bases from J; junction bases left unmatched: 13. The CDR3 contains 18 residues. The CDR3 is CASSLVWDRGEPGDGYTF. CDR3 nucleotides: TGTGCCAGCAGCTTAGTATGGGACAGGGGGGAGCCGGGCGATGGCTACACCTTC.

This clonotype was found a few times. CDR3 protein: CASSRQGAVGYTF. CDR3 coding DNA: TGCGCCAGCAGTCGACAGGGGGCGGTAGGCTACACCTTC. This chain uses TRBV5-1 with TRBJ1-2, with TRBD1 identical over 10 bases. Germline V lookup: CDR1 SGHRS, CDR2 YFSETQ. The CDR3 has 13 amino acids. V shed 5 bases, J shed 8 bases, and the junction held 6 bases outside the gene matches. Drawing the rest from reference TRBV5-1 and TRBJ1-2, the complete variable domain is KAGVTQTPRYLIKTRGQQVTLSCSPISGHRSVSWYQQTPGQGLQFLFEYFSETQRNKGNFPGRFSGRQFSNSRSEMNVSTLELGDSALYLCASSRQGAVGYTFGSGTRLTVV.

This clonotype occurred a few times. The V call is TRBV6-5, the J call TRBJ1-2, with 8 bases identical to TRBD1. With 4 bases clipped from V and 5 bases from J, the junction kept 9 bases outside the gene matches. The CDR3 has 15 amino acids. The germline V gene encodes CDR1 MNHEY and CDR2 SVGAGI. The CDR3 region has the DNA TGTGCCAGCAGTTCTGGACAGGGAGGAATATATGGCTACACCTTC. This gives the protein CASSSGQGGIYGYTF.

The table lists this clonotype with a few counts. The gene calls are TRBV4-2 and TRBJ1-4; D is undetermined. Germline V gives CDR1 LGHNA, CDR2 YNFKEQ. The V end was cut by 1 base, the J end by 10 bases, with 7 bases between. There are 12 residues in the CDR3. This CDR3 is CASSQVLGKLFF. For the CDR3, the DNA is TGTGCCAGCAGCCAAGTTCTTGGAAAACTGTTTTTT.

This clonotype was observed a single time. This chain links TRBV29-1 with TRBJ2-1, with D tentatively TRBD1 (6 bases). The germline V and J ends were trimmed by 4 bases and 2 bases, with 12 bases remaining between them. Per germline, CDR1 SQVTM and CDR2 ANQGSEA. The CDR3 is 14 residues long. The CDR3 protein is CSVARAGAYNEQFF. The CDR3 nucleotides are TGCAGCGTTGCCCGGGCAGGGGCCTACAATGAGCAGTTCTTC.

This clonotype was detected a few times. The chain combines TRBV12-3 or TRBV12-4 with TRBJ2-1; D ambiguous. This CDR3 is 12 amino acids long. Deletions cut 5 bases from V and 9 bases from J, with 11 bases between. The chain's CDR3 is CASSKGRVEQFF. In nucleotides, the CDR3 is TGTGCCAGCAGTAAGGGCCGGGTTGAGCAGTTCTTC.

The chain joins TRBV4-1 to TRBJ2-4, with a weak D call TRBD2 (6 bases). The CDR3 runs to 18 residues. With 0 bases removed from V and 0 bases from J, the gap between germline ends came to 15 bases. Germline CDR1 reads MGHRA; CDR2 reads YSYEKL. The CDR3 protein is CASSQDFRRDLAKNIQYF. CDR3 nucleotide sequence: TGCGCCAGCAGCCAAGATTTTCGGCGGGATCTAGCCAAAAACATTCAGTACTTC.

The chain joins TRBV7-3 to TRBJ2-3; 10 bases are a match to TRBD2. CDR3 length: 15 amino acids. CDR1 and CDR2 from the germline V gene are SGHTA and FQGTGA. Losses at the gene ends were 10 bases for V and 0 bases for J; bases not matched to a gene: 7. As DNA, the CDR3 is TGTGCCAACACCGTAGCGGGAGGTAGCACAGATACGCAGTATTTT. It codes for CANTVAGGSTDTQYF.

The CDR3: CASSPPRGAPGTGELFF. The CDR3 DNA reads TGTGCCAGCTCACCACCGCGGGGGGCGCCAGGCACCGGGGAGCTGTTTTTT. This chain connects TRBV18 to TRBJ2-2; TRBD2 matches at 8 bases. The ends lost 0 bases at V and 4 bases at J; junction bases unmatched: 7. This CDR3 has 17 amino acids. Germline CDR1 and CDR2: KGHSH and LQKENI. The variable domain in full, with the rest retrieved from reference TRBV18 and TRBJ2-2, is NAGVMQNPRHLVRRRGQEARLRCSPMKGHSHVYWYRQLPEEGLKFMVYLQKENIIDESGMPKERFSAEFPKEGPSILRIQQVVRGDSAAYFCASSPPRGAPGTGELFFGEGSRLTVL.

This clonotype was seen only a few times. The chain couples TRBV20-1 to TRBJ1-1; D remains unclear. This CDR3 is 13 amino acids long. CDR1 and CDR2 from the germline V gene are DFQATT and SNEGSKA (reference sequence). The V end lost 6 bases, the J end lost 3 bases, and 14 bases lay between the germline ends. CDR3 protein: CSALKTAYTEAFF. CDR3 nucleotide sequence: TGCAGTGCCCTGAAAACAGCATACACTGAAGCTTTCTTT.

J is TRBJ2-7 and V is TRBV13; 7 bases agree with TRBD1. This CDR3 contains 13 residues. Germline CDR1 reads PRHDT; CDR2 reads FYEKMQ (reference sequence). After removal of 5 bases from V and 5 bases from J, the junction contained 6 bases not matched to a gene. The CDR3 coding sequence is TGTGCCAGCAGCCGCCGGGACAGCCACGAGCAGTACTTC. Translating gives CASSRRDSHEQYF.

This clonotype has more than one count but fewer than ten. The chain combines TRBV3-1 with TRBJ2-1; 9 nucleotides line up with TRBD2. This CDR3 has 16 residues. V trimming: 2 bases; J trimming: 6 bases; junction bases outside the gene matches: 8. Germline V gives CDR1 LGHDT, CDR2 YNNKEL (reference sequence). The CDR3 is CASSQRRTSAPNEQFF. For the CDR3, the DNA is TGTGCCAGCAGCCAACGACGGACTAGCGCGCCCAATGAGCAGTTCTTC.